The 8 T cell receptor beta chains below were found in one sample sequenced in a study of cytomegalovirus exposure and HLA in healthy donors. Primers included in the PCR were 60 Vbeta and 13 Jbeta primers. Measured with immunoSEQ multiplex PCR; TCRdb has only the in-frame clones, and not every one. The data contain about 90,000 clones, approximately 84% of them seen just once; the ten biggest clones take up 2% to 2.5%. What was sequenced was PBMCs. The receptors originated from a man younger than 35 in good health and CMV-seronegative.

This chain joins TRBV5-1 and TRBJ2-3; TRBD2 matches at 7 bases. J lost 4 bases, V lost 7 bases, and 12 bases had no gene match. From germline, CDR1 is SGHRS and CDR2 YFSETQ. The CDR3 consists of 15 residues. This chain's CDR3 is CASCQGGLLPDTQYF. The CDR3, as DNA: TGCGCCAGCTGCCAGGGAGGGCTCCTCCCAGATACGCAGTATTTT.

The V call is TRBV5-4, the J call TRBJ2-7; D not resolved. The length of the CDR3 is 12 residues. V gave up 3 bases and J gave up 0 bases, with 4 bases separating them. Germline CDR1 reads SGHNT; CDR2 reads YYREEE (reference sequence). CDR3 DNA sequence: TGTGCCAGCAGCTCCTCCTCCTACGAGCAGTACTTC. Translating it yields CASSSSSYEQYF.

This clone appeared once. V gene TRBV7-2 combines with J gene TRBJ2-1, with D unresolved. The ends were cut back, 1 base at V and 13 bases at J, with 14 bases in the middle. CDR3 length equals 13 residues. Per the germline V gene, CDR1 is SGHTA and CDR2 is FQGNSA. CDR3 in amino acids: CASSLEVGATQFF. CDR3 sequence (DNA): TGTGCCAGCAGCTTAGAGGTCGGAGCTACCCAGTTCTTC.

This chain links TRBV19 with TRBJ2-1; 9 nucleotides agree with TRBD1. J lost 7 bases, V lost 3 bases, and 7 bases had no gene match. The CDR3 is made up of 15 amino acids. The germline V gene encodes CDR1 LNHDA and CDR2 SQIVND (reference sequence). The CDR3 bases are TGTGCCAGTAGTATCCCGGGACAGGGCGAGAATGAGCAGTTCTTC. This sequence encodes CASSIPGQGENEQFF.

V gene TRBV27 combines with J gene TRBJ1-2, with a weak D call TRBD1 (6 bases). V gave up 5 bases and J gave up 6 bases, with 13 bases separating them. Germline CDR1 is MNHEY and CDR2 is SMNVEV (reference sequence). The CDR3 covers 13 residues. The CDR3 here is CASSRRDTHGYTF. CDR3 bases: TGTGCCAGCAGTAGACGGGACACCCATGGCTACACCTTC.

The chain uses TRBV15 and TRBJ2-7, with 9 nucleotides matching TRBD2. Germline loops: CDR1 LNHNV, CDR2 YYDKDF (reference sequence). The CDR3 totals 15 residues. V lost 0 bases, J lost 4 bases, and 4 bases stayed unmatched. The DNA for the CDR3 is TGTGCCACCAGCAGAGATACTAGCGGGTCGTACGAGCAGTACTTC. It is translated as CATSRDTSGSYEQYF.

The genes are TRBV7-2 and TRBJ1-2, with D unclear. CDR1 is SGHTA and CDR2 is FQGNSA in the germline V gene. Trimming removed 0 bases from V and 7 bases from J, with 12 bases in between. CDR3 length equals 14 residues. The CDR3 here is CASSLAYQDFGYTF. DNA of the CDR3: TGTGCCAGCAGCTTAGCTTACCAAGACTTTGGCTACACCTTC.

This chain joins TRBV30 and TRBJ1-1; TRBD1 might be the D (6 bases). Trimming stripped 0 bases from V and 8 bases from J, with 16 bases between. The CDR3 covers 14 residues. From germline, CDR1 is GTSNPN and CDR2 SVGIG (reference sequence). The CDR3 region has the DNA TGTGCCTGGAGTGTCGCCGGGACGGGGGGCGAAGCTTTCTTT. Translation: CAWSVAGTGGEAFF.